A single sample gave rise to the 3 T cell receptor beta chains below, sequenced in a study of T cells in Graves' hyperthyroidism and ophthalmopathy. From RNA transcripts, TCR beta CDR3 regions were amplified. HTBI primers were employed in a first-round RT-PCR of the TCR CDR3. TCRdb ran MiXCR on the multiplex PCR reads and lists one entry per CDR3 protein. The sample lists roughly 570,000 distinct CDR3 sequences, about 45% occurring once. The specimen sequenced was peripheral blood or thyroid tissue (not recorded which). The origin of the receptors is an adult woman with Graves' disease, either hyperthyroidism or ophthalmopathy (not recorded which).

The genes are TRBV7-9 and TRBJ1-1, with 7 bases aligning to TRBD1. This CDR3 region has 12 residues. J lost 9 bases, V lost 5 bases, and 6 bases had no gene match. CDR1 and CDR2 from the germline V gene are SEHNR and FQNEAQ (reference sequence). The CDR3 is CASSPGTDKAFF. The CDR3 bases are TGTGCCAGCAGCCCCGGGACAGACAAAGCTTTCTTT. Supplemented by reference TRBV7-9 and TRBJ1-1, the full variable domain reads DTGVSQNPRHKITKRGQNVTFRCDPISEHNRLYWYRQTLGQGPEFLTYFQNEAQLEKSRLLSDRFSAERPKGSFSTLEIQRTEQGDSAMYLCASSPGTDKAFFGQGTRLTVV.

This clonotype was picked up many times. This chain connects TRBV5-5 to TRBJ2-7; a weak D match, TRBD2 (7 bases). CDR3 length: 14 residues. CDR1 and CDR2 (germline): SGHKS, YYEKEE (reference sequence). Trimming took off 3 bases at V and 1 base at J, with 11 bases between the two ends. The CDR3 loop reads CASSSRGTSYEQYF. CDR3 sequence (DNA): TGTGCCAGCAGCTCGCGGGGGACATCCTACGAGCAGTACTTC.

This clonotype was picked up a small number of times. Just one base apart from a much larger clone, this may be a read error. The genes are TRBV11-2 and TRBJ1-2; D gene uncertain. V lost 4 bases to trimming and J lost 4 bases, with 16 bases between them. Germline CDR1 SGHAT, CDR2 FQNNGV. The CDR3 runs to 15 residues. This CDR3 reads CASSSTDLTVYGYTF. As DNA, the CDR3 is TGTGCCAGCAGCTCGACTGACCTGACGGTCTATGGCTACACCTTC.